One sample yielded the 5 T cell receptor beta chains listed below, sequenced in a study of shared clonotypes between healthy human individuals. Sequencing was performed with immunoSEQ multiplex PCR; in TCRdb, only in-frame clones are kept and a portion is missing. In the table there are 400,000 to 550,000 clones, approximately 79% of which are singletons. The sequencing sample was made of PBMCs. The source is a woman aged 40 to 50 in good health. Some clones in this sample may be carry-over from other donors' samples.

This clone has more than one count but fewer than ten. V gene TRBV13 combines with J gene TRBJ1-2; a possible D gene is TRBD1 (5 bases). Per germline, CDR1 PRHDT and CDR2 FYEKMQ (reference sequence). V lost 0 bases, J lost 3 bases, and 11 bases lay in between. This CDR3 is 15 amino acids long. CDR3 protein: CASSLGGREDYGYTF. Here the CDR3 DNA reads TGTGCCAGCAGCTTAGGGGGGCGGGAGGACTATGGCTACACCTTC.

This clone was observed a handful of times. The CDR3 sequence is CASSVQKQGQPQHF. DNA for the CDR3: TGTGCCAGCAGCGTACAAAAACAAGGTCAGCCCCAGCATTTT. J is TRBJ1-5 and V is TRBV5-5; D not resolved. CDR3 length: 14 amino acids. Trimming took 4 bases from V and 6 from J, leaving 14 bases between them. CDR1 and CDR2 from the germline V gene are SGHKS and YYEKEE (reference sequence).

The J gene is TRBJ2-3, the V gene TRBV7-2, with D unresolved. V dropped 1 base and J dropped 13 bases, with 18 bases sitting between them. Germline V gene sequence: CDR1 SGHTA, CDR2 FQGNSA. The CDR3 is made up of 14 amino acids. Here the CDR3 reads CASSLERESLWKYF. DNA of the CDR3: TGTGCCAGCAGCTTAGAAAGAGAGTCCCTATGGAAGTATTTT.

V usage is TRBV4-1 and J usage is TRBJ1-3; a weak D match, TRBD1 (6 bases). The germline V and J ends were trimmed by 6 bases and 0 bases, with 12 bases remaining between them. Germline V gene sequence: CDR1 MGHRA, CDR2 YSYEKL. The CDR3 has 15 amino acids. The CDR3 loop is CASSPTGYSGNTIYF. The CDR3, as DNA: TGCGCCAGCAGTCCGACAGGTTACTCTGGAAACACCATATATTTT.

The V call is TRBV18, the J call TRBJ2-3; 8 bases match TRBD2. Germline CDR1 KGHSH, CDR2 LQKENI. The length of the CDR3 is 17 residues. The V segment lost 3 bases and the J segment 6 bases; nucleotides outside the gene matches: 14. The CDR3 bases are TGTGCCAGCTCACCGAGGCCTACTCGGACTAGCTCGGATACGCAGTATTTT. Protein sequence: CASSPRPTRTSSDTQYF.